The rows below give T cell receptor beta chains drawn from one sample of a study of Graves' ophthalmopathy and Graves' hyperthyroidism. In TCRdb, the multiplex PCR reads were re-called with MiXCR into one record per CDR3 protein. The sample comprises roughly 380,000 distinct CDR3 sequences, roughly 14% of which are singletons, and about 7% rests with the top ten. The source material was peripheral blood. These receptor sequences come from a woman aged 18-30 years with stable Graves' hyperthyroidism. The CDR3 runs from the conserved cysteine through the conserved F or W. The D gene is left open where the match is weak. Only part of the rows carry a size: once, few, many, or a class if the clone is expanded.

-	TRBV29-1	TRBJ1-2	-	TGCAGCGTTGAAGTACAGGGTGGCGTGGGCTACACCTTC	CSVEVQGGVGYTF
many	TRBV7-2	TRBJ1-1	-	TGTGCCAGCAGCTGGCTGGCTTCTGAAGCTTTCTTT	CASSWLASEAFF
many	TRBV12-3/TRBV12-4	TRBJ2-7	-	TGTGCCAGCAGTTCGACGGTGTATAGGGCGCAGGAGACCTACGAGCAGTACTTC	CASSSTVYRAQETYEQYF
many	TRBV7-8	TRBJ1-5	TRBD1	TGTGCCAGCAGCCCCAATGGGCAGGGGGACCAGCCCCAGCATTTT	CASSPNGQGDQPQHF
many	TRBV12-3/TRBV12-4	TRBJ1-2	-	TGTGCCAGCAGCCGGACGGTGGTCACTAACTATGGCTACACCTTC	CASSRTVVTNYGYTF
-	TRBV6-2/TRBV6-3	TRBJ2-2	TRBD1	TGTGCCAGCAGTTACGCAACAGGGGACCGGTACACCGGGGAGCTGTTTTTT	CASSYATGDRYTGELFF
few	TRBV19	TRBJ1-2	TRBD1	TGTGCCAGTAGTACGGGACAGGGGTTACGCGGCTACACCTTC	CASSTGQGLRGYTF
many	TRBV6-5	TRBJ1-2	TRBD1	TGTGCCGGCAGTTACTCGACAGGGGGCGATGGCTACACCTTC	CAGSYSTGGDGYTF
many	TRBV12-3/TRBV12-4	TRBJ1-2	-	TGTGCCAGCAGTTTAGGGGGAACTGGCTTTGGCTACACCTTC	CASSLGGTGFGYTF
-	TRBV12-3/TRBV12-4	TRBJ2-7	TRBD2	TGTGCCAGCAGTCCCCTACTAGCGGGAACCTACGAGCAGTACTTC	CASSPLLAGTYEQYF
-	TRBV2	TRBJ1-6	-	TGTGCCAGCAGTGAACAGGGCTGGGGTTCACCCCTCCACTTT	CASSEQGWGSPLHF
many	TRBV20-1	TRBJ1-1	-	TGCAGTGCCCACACTTTAGGGGACAAGAACACTGAAGCTTTCTTT	CSAHTLGDKNTEAFF
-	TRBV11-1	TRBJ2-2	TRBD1	TGTGCCAGCAGCTCCCTGGGACAGGGCTACACCGGGGAGCTGTTTTTT	CASSSLGQGYTGELFF
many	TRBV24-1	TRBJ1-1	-	TGTGCCACCAGTGATAGGGGGGGCGACACTGAAGCTTTCTTT	CATSDRGGDTEAFF
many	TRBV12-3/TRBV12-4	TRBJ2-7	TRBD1	TGTGCCAGCAGTTTGCCGGACAGGGGCAACAAGTACTTC	CASSLPDRGNKYF
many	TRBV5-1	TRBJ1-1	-	TGCGCCAGCAGCTTGCGGTTAGGCAAACCAAATGAAGCTTTCTTT	CASSLRLGKPNEAFF
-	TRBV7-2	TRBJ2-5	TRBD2	TGTGCCAGCAGCTCTCAGCGGGGAAACTTGGAAGAGACCCAGTACTTC	CASSSQRGNLEETQYF
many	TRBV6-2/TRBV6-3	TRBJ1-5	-	TGTGCCAGCAGTTACTCGCAGTTTGCAGGGGTGAATAGCAATCAGCCCCAGCATTTT	CASSYSQFAGVNSNQPQHF
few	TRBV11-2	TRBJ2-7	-	TGTGCCAGCAGCAAAATGCCAGGGTACGAGCAGTACTTC	CASSKMPGYEQYF
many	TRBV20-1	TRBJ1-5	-	TGCAGTGCTAGAGATACCCTCGGCAGCAATCAGCCCCAGCATTTT	CSARDTLGSNQPQHF
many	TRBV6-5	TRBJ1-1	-	TGTGCCAGCAGTTCCTGGGGGGGGGGCGGAAGGACTGAAGCTTTCTTT	CASSSWGGGGRTEAFF
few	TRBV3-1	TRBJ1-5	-	TGTGCCAGCAGCCCGTCCGTTCGCAATCAGCCCCAGCATTTT	CASSPSVRNQPQHF
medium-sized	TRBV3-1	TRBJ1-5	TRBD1	TGTGCCAGCAGCCGTCGGACAGGCGGAGAGCCCCAGCATTTT	CASSRRTGGEPQHF
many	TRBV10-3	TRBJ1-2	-	TGTGCCACCGAAGCCCTGGGAGGCTACACCTTC	CATEALGGYTF
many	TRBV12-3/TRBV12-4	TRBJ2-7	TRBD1	TGTGCCAGCAGATCCGGGACAGCCTACGAGCAGTACTTC	CASRSGTAYEQYF
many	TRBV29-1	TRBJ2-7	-	TGCAGCGTTGGGGCTCTCTACGAGCAGTACTTC	CSVGALYEQYF
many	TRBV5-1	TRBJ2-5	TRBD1	TGCGCCAGCAGCCCGGGACGACAGGGTGGGGTTGAGACCCAGTACTTC	CASSPGRQGGVETQYF
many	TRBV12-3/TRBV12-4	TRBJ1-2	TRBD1	TGTGCCAGCAGTCCACAGGGGTCCTATGGCTACACCTTC	CASSPQGSYGYTF
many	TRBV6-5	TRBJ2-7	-	TGTGCCAGCAGTTACGCCGCGGGACAGTTCTACGAGCAGTACTTC	CASSYAAGQFYEQYF
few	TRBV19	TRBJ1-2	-	TGTGCCAGTAGTACCCTCTTTGTTCGGCGCTATGGCTACACCTTC	CASSTLFVRRYGYTF
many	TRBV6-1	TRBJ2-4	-	TGTGCCAGCAGCGGAGTAGCCAAAAACATTCAGTACTTC	CASSGVAKNIQYF
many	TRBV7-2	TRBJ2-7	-	TGTGCCAGCAGCTCTGAGGGTAACTACGAGCAGTACTTC	CASSSEGNYEQYF
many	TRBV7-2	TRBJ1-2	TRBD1	TGTGCCAGCAGCTTAGCGGGGACAGGGGCCGCTAACTATGGCTACACCTTC	CASSLAGTGAANYGYTF
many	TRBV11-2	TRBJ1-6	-	TGTGCCAGCAGCGCCCACCCTAGGGGGGAACCCTATAATTCACCCCTCCACTTT	CASSAHPRGEPYNSPLHF
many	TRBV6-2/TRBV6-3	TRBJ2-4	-	TGTGCCAGCAGTTACTCACGAGAACGAGATATCGGGAATCGCCTAGCCAAAAACATTCAGTACTTC	CASSYSRERDIGNRLAKNIQYF
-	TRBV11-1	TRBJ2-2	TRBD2	TGTGCCAGCAGCTTACCTAGCGGGAGGAGGAACACCGGGGAGCTGTTTTTT	CASSLPSGRRNTGELFF
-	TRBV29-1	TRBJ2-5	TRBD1	TGCAGCGTGGTGACAGGGGGACAAGAGACCCAGTACTTC	CSVVTGGQETQYF
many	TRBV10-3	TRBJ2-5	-	TGTGCCATCAGTGAGTCGATGGAGACCCAGTACTTC	CAISESMETQYF
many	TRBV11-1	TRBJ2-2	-	TGTGCCAGCAGCTTACCAGGGGCTAAGGACACCGGGGAGCTGTTTTTT	CASSLPGAKDTGELFF
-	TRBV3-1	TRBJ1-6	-	TGTGCCAGCAGTTCCACGGGGCTGAGTAATTCACCCCTCCACTTT	CASSSTGLSNSPLHF
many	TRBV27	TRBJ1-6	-	TGTGCCAGCAGACGGGCGCAGGTTAATTCACCCCTCCACTTT	CASRRAQVNSPLHF